A single sample is the source of the 9 T cell receptor beta chains below, sequenced in a study of blood T cell repertoires in COVID-19. Profiling relied on immunoSEQ multiplex PCR, and the TCRdb table lists in-frame clones only, not all of them. The data contain fewer than 250,000 clones, about 93% of them singletons. The specimen sequenced was peripheral blood. These receptors originate from a man in his sixties with COVID-19, enrolled during active disease.

The chain joins TRBV11-2 to TRBJ1-1, with D perhaps matching TRBD1 (5 bases). CDR3 length equals 15 residues. The germline CDR1 and CDR2 sequences are SGHAT and FQNNGV. Trimming left V 2 bases short and J 0 bases short, with 10 bases between. The CDR3 nucleotides are TGTGCCAGCAGCTTAAGGACACTCATGAACACTGAAGCTTTCTTT. Protein: CASSLRTLMNTEAFF. Variable domain in full (rest from reference TRBV11-2 and TRBJ1-1): EAGVAQSPRYKIIEKRQSVAFWCNPISGHATLYWYQQILGQGPKLLIQFQNNGVVDDSQLPKDRFSAERLKGVDSTLKIQPAKLEDSAVYLCASSLRTLMNTEAFFGQGTRLTVV.

V and J are TRBV19 and TRBJ2-1, with 14 positions matching TRBD2. V dropped 6 bases and J dropped 7; count of bases not matched to a gene: 11. Germline V gene data show CDR1 as LNHDA and CDR2 as SQIVND (reference sequence). This CDR3 region has 17 residues. DNA for the CDR3: TGTGCCAGTAGCCCCACAGGGACTAGCGGGAGAAAGAATGAGCAGTTCTTC. Protein: CASSPTGTSGRKNEQFF. The full variable domain, its missing parts supplied by reference TRBV19 and TRBJ2-1, is DGGITQSPKYLFRKEGQNVTLSCEQNLNHDAMYWYRQDPGQGLRLIYYSQIVNDFQKGDIAEGYSVSREKKESFPLTVTSAQKNPTAFYLCASSPTGTSGRKNEQFFGPGTRLTVL.

There are a few counts of this clone. V and J are TRBV6-4 and TRBJ2-7; 11 bases agree with TRBD2. CDR1 is MRHNA, CDR2 SNTAGT, per germline. The CDR3 extends over 17 amino acids. The junction had 8 bases not matched to a gene; V was cut back by 0 bases and J by 4 bases. The CDR3 loop reads CASSDSGLAGLLYEQYF. CDR3 DNA: TGTGCCAGCAGTGACTCAGGACTAGCGGGTCTATTGTACGAGCAGTACTTC.

The chain uses TRBV18 and TRBJ2-1, with TRBD1 matching over 11 bases. The V segment lost 2 bases and the J segment 4 bases; nucleotides outside the gene matches: 16. Germline lookup yields CDR1 KGHSH and CDR2 LQKENI. This CDR3 comprises 20 residues. The CDR3 nucleotides are TGTGCCAGCTCACCAGGGACAGGGGGAGGAATGGGGTCATCTTACAATGAGCAGTTCTTC. It is translated as CASSPGTGGGMGSSYNEQFF.

The J gene is TRBJ2-1, the V gene TRBV19; 7 bases match TRBD2. There are 13 residues in the CDR3. CDR1 and CDR2 from the germline V gene are LNHDA and SQIVND (reference sequence). V trimming: 7 bases; J trimming: 7 bases; junction bases outside the gene matches: 7. This chain's CDR3 is CASTSLAENEQFF. The CDR3 DNA reads as TGTGCCAGTACAAGCCTAGCGGAAAATGAGCAGTTCTTC. Using reference TRBV19 and TRBJ2-1 for the parts outside the CDR3, the full variable domain is DGGITQSPKYLFRKEGQNVTLSCEQNLNHDAMYWYRQDPGQGLRLIYYSQIVNDFQKGDIAEGYSVSREKKESFPLTVTSAQKNPTAFYLCASTSLAENEQFFGPGTRLTVL.

This chain connects TRBV28 to TRBJ1-5, with D perhaps TRBD1 (5 bases). This CDR3 has 15 amino acids. CDR1 and CDR2 (germline): MDHEN, SYDVKM. The V end lost 8 bases, the J end lost 7 bases, and 21 bases lay between the germline ends. The CDR3 is CASGRNGGLAQPQHF. CDR3 bases: TGTGCCAGCGGACGTAACGGGGGACTCGCACAGCCCCAGCATTTT.

In its sample, this clone was seen a few times. This chain links TRBV3-1 (or the pseudogene TRBV3-2) with TRBJ2-1, with TRBD2 as a possible D gene (5 bases). Germline V CDR1 and CDR2: LGHDT, YNNKEL (reference sequence). This CDR3 contains 11 residues. The V and J ends lost 0 bases and 12 bases respectively, with 6 bases between them. CDR3 protein: CASSQDRGQFF. CDR3 DNA: TGTGCCAGCAGCCAAGACCGGGGGCAGTTCTTC.

The genes are TRBV6-2 or TRBV6-3 and TRBJ2-2, with 9 bases matching TRBD1. CDR3 length: 16 amino acids. The germline V gene has CDR1 MNHEY and CDR2 SVGEGT. With V trimmed by 5 bases and J by 4 bases, 8 bases remained unmatched. CDR3 sequence reads: CASSKPGQGLTGELFF. The CDR3 region has the DNA TGTGCCAGCAGTAAACCGGGACAGGGACTCACCGGGGAGCTGTTTTTT.

The V call is TRBV10-3, the J call TRBJ1-2; D not certain. V was shortened by 6 bases and J by 3 bases, with 17 bases between the two germline ends. CDR3 length: 15 amino acids. Germline V CDR1 and CDR2: ENHRY, SYGVKD. CDR3 sequence: CAIRETTTRDYGYTF. As DNA, the CDR3 is TGTGCCATCAGGGAGACGACTACGCGGGACTATGGCTACACCTTC.